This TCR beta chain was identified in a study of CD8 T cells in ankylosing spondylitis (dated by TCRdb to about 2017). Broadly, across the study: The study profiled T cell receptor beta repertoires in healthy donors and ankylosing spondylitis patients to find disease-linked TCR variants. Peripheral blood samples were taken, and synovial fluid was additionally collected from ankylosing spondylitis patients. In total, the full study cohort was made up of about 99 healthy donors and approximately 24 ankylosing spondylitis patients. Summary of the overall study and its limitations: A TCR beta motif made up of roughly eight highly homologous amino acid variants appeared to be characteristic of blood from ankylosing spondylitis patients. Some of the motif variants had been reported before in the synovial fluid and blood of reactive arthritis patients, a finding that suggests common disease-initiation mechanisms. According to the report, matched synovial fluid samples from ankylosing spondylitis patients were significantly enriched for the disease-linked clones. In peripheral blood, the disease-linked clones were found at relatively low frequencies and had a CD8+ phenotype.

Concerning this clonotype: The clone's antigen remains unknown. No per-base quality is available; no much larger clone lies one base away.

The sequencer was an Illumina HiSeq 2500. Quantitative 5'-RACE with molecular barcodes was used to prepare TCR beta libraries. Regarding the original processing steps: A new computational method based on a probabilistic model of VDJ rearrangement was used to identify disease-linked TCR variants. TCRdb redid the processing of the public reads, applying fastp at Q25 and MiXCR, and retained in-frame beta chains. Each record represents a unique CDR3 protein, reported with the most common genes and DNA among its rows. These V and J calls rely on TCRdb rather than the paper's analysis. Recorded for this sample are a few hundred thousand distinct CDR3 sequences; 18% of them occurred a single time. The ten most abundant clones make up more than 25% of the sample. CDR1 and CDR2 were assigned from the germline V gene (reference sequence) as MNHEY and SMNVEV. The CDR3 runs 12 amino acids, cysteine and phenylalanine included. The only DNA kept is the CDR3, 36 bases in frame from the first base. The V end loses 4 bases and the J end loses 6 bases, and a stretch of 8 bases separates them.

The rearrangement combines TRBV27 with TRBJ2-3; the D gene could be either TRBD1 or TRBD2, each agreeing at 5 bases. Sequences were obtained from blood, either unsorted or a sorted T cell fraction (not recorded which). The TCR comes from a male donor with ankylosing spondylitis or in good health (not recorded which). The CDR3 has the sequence CASSWGMDTQYF. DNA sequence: TGTGCCAGCAGTTGGGGGATGGATACGCAGTATTTT.